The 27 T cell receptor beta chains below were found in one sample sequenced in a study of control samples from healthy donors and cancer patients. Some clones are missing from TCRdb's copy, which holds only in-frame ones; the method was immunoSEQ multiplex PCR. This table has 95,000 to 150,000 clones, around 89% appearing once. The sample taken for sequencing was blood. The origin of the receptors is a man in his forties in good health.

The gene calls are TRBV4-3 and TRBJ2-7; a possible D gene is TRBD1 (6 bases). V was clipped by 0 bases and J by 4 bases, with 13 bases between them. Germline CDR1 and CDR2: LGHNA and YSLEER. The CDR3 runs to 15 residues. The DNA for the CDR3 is TGCGCCAGCAGCCAAGATTACAGGGTGGTGTACGAGCAGTACTTC. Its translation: CASSQDYRVVYEQYF.

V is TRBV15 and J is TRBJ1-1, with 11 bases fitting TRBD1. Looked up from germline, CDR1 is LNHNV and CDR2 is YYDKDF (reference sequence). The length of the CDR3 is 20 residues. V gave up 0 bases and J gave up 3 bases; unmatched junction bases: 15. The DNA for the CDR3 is TGTGCCACCAGCAGAGATCGGCGCGGACAGGGGGCCTACAAGGACACTGAAGCTTTCTTT. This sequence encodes CATSRDRRGQGAYKDTEAFF.

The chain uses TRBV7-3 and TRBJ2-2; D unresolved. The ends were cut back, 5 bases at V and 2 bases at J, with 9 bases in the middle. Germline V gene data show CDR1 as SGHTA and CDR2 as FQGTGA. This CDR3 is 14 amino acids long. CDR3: CASSRLPNTGELFF. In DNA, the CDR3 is TGTGCCAGCAGCCGTCTCCCAAACACCGGGGAGCTGTTTTTT.

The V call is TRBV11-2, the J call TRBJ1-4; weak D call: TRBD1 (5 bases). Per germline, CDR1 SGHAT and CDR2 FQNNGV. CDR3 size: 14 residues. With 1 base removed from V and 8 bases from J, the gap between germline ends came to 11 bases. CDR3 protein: CASSLGRVKEKLFF. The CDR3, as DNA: TGTGCCAGCAGCTTAGGCAGGGTAAAGGAAAAACTGTTTTTT.

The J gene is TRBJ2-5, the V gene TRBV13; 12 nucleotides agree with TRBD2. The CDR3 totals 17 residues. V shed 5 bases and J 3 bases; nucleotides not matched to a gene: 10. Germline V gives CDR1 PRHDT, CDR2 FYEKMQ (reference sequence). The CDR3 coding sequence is TGTGCCAGCAGCCTCCGCCGACTAGCGGGGGAGGAAGAGACCCAGTACTTC. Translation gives CASSLRRLAGEEETQYF.

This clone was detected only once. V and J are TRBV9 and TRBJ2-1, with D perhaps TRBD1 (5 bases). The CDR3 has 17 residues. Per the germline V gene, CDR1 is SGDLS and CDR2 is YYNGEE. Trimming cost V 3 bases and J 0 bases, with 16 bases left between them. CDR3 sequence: CASSANPQGSSYNEQFF. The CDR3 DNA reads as TGTGCCAGCAGCGCCAACCCTCAGGGAAGCTCCTACAATGAGCAGTTCTTC.

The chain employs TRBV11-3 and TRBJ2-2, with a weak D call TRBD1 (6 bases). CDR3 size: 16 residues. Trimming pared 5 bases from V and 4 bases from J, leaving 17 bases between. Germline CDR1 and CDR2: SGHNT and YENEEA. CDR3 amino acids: CASSRTGTQVTGELFF. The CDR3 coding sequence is TGTGCCAGCAGCCGCACCGGGACACAGGTCACCGGGGAGCTGTTTTTT. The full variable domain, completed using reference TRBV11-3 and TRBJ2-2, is EAGVVQSPRYKIIEKKQPVAFWCNPISGHNTLYWYLQNLGQGPELLIRYENEEAVDDSQLPKDRFSAERLKGVDSTLKIQPAELGDSAVYLCASSRTGTQVTGELFFGEGSRLTVL.

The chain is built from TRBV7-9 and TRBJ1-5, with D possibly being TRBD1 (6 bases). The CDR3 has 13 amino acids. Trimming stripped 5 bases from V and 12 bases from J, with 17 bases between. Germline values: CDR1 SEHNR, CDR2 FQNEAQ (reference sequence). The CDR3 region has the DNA TGTGCCAGCAGCCAGGGGCCGATTCCGCTCCAGCATTTT. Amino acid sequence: CASSQGPIPLQHF.

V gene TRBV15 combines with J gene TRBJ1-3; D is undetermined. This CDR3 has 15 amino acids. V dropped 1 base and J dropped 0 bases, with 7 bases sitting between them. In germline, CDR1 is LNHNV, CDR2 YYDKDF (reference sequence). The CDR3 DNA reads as TGTGCCACCAGCAGAGGAGGAGCCTCTGGAAACACCATATATTTT. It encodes CATSRGGASGNTIYF. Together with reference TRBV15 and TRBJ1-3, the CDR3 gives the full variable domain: DAMVIQNPRYQVTQFGKPVTLSCSQTLNHNVMYWYQQKSSQAPKLLFHYYDKDFNNEADTPDNFQSRRPNTSFCFLDIRSPGLGDTAMYLCATSRGGASGNTIYFGEGSWLTVV.

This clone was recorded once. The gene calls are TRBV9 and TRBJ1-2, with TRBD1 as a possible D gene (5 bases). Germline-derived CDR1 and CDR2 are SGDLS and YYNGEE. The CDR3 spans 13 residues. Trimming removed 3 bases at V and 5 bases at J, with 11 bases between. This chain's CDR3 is CASSARGSYGYTF. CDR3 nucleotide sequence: TGTGCCAGCAGCGCGCGGGGGTCGTATGGCTACACCTTC.

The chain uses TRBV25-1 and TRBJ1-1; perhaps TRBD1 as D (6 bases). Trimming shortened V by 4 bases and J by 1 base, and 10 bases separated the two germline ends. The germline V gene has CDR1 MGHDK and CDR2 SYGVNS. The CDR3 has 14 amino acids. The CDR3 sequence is CASSVGHPNTEAFF. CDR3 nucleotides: TGTGCCAGCAGTGTGGGACACCCGAACACTGAAGCTTTCTTT.

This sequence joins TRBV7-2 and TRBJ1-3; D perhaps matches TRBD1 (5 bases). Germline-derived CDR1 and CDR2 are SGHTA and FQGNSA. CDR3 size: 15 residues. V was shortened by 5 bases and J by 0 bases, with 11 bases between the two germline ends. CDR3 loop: CASSPRQNSGNTIYF. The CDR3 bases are TGTGCCAGCAGCCCGCGACAGAACTCTGGAAACACCATATATTTT.

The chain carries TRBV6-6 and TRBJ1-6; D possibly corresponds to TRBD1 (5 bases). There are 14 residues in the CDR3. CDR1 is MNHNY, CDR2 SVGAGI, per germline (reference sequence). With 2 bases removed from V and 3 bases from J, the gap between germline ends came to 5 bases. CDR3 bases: TGTGCCAGCAGTTACCAGGGCTATAATTCACCCCTCCACTTT. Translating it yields CASSYQGYNSPLHF.

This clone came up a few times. In DNA, the CDR3 is TGTGCCAGCAGCGCACAGGGTACCAATCAGCCCCAGCATTTT. Translation: CASSAQGTNQPQHF. This chain links TRBV9 with TRBJ1-5, with D perhaps TRBD1 (6 bases). The CDR3 sequence is 14 residues long. The germline V gene has CDR1 SGDLS and CDR2 YYNGEE. V shed 3 bases and J shed 3 bases, with 10 bases lying between them.

CDR3 nucleotide sequence: TGTGCCTGGGCGCCGGGACTGGATAATTCACCCCTCCACTTT. This sequence encodes CAWAPGLDNSPLHF. V and J are TRBV30 and TRBJ1-6, with a possible D match to TRBD1 (5 bases). Germline loops: CDR1 GTSNPN, CDR2 SVGIG (reference sequence). The CDR3 is 14 residues long. Trimming shortened V by 5 bases and J by 5 bases, and 13 bases separated the two germline ends.

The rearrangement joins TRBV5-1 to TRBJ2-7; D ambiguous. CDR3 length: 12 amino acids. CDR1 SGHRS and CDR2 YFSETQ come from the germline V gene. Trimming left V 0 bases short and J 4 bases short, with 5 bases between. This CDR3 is CASSLEGYEQYF. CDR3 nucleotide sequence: TGCGCCAGCAGCTTGGAAGGGTACGAGCAGTACTTC. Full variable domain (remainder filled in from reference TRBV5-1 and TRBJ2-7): KAGVTQTPRYLIKTRGQQVTLSCSPISGHRSVSWYQQTPGQGLQFLFEYFSETQRNKGNFPGRFSGRQFSNSRSEMNVSTLELGDSALYLCASSLEGYEQYFGPGTRLTVT.

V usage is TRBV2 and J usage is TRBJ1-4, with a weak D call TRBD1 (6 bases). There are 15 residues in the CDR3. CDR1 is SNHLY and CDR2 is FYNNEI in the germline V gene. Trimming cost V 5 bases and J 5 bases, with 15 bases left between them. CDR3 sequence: CASSRSGAPNEKLFF. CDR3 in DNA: TGTGCCAGCAGTCGGTCGGGGGCCCCGAATGAAAAACTGTTTTTT.

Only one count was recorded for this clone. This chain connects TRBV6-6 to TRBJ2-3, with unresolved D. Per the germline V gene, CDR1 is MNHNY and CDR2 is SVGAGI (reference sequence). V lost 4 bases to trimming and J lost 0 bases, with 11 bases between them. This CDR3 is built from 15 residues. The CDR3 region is CASSLISSSTDTQYF. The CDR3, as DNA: TGTGCCAGCAGTTTAATCTCATCTAGCACAGATACGCAGTATTTT.

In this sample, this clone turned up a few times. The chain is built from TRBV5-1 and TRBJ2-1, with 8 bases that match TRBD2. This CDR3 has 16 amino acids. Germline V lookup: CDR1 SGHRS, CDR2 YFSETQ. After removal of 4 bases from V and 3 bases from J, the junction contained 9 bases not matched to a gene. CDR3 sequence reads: CASSPSRGGRYNEQFF. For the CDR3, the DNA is TGCGCCAGCAGCCCCTCTCGGGGGGGCCGCTACAATGAGCAGTTCTTC.

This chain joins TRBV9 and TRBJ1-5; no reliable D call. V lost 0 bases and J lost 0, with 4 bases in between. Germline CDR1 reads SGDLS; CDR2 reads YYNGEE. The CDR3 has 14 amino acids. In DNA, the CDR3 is TGTGCCAGCAGCGTAGACAATAGCAATCAGCCCCAGCATTTT. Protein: CASSVDNSNQPQHF.

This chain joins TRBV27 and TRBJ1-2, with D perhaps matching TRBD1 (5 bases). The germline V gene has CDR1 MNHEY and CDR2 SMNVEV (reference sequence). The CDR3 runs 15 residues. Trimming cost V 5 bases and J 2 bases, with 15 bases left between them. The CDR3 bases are TGTGCCAGCAGTCTCGCGGGGCGACAAAACTATGGCTACACCTTC. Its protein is CASSLAGRQNYGYTF.

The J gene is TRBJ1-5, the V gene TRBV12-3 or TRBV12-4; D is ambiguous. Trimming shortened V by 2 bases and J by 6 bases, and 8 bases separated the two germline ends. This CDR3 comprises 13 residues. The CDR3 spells CASSLTRGQPQHF. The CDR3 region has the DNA TGTGCCAGCAGTTTAACTCGGGGTCAGCCCCAGCATTTT.

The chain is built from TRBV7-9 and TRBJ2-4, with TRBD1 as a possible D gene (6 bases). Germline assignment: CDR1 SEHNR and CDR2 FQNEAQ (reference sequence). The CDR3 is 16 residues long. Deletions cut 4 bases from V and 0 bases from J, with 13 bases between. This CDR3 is CASSSQGPIAKNIQYF. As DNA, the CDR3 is TGTGCCAGCAGCTCACAGGGACCTATAGCCAAAAACATTCAGTACTTC. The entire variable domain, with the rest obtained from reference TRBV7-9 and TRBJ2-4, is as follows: DTGVSQNPRHKITKRGQNVTFRCDPISEHNRLYWYRQTLGQGPEFLTYFQNEAQLEKSRLLSDRFSAERPKGSFSTLEIQRTEQGDSAMYLCASSSQGPIAKNIQYFGAGTRLSVL.

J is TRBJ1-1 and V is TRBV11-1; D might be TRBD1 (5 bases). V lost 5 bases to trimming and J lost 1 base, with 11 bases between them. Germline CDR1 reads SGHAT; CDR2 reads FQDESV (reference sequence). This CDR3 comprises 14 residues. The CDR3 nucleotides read TGTGCCAGCAGCCCGGGGACGGGGAACACTGAAGCTTTCTTT. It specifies CASSPGTGNTEAFF.

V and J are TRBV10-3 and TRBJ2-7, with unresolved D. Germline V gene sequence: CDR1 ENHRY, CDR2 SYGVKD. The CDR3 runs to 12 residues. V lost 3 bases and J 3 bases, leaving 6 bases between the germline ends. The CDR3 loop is CAISEEYYEQYF. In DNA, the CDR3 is TGTGCCATCAGTGAAGAGTACTACGAGCAGTACTTC.

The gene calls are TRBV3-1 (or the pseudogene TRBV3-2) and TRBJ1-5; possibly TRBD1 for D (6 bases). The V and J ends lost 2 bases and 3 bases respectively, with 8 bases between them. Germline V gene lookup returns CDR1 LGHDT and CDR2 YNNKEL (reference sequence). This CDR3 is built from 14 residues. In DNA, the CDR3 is TGTGCCAGCAGCCAAACAGGGCACAATCAGCCCCAGCATTTT. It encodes CASSQTGHNQPQHF.

The CDR3: CASTLDRGSGQYF. The CDR3 DNA is TGTGCCAGCACCCTCGACAGGGGATCGGGGCAGTACTTC. The V gene is TRBV6-5, the J gene TRBJ2-7; 8 nucleotides align to TRBD1. The CDR3 is 13 residues long. Germline V gene data show CDR1 as MNHEY and CDR2 as SVGAGI. The V gene end was trimmed by 7 bases and the J gene end by 9 bases; junction bases not matched to a gene: 11.